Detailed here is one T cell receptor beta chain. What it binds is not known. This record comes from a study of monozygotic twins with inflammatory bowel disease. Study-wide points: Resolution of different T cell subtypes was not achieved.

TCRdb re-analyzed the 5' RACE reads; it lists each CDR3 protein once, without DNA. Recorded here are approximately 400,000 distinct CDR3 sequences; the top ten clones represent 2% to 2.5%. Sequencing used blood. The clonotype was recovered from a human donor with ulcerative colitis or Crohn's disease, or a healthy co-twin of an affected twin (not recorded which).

CDR3 sequence reads: CASTPDGQLTEAFF. J is TRBJ1-1 and V is TRBV19; the D call of TRBD1 rests on TCRdb alone, since no DNA is present to check it. The CDR3 extends over 14 amino acids. CDR1 is LNHDA, CDR2 SQIVND, per germline (reference sequence). Drawing the rest from reference TRBV19 and TRBJ1-1, the complete variable domain is DGGITQSPKYLFRKEGQNVTLSCEQNLNHDAMYWYRQDPGQGLRLIYYSQIVNDFQKGDIAEGYSVSREKKESFPLTVTSAQKNPTAFYLCASTPDGQLTEAFFGQGTRLTVV.